Presented here are 4 T cell receptor beta chains from one specimen sequenced in a study of blood T cell repertoires in COVID-19. Some clones are missing from TCRdb's copy, which holds only in-frame ones; the method was immunoSEQ multiplex PCR. This sample has under 90,000 clones, with approximately 88% found just once. Sequenced input: peripheral blood. These receptors were taken from a man aged 55 to 70 with acute or convalescent COVID-19.

The rearrangement joins TRBV30 to TRBJ2-7; 9 nucleotides align to TRBD1. CDR3 length equals 14 residues. Germline loops: CDR1 GTSNPN, CDR2 SVGIG (reference sequence). Unmatched junction bases numbered 8, after V lost 2 bases and J lost 6 bases. The CDR3 sequence is CAWSTRDREGEQYF. The DNA for the CDR3 is TGTGCCTGGAGTACTCGGGACAGGGAGGGCGAGCAGTACTTC.

The chain joins TRBV6-5 to TRBJ1-2; 7 positions agree with TRBD1. Germline values: CDR1 MNHEY, CDR2 SVGAGI. The CDR3 has 12 amino acids. J gave up 8 bases and V 5 bases, and 5 bases lay outside the gene matches. The CDR3 is CASSPRTGGYTF. CDR3 nucleotides: TGTGCCAGCAGTCCCCGGACAGGAGGCTACACCTTC.

The V and J genes are TRBV3-1 (or the pseudogene TRBV3-2) and TRBJ2-2; 10 nucleotides agree with TRBD2. CDR3 length equals 18 residues. J was trimmed by 4 bases and V by 2 bases; bases with no gene match: 10. CDR1 LGHDT and CDR2 YNNKEL come from the germline V gene (reference sequence). CDR3 bases: TGTGCCAGCAGCCAAAGAAGCGGGGGGGCGGGTAGCACCGGGGAGCTGTTTTTT. Amino acid sequence: CASSQRSGGAGSTGELFF.

A note on this clone: This specimen includes other DNA sequences encoding the same CDR3. CDR3 in amino acids: CASSVETSGGETQYF. CDR3 sequence (DNA): TGTGCCAGCAGCGTAGAGACTAGCGGGGGAGAGACCCAGTACTTC. The rearrangement joins TRBV9 to TRBJ2-5; 12 bases match TRBD2. CDR1 and CDR2 (germline): SGDLS, YYNGEE. V was clipped by 0 bases and J by 4 bases; unmatched bases: 1. CDR3 length: 15 residues.